The clone carrying this T cell receptor beta chain was counted a few times. Its antigen is undetermined. In germline, CDR1 is SEHNR, CDR2 FQNEAQ (reference sequence). This CDR3 is 15 amino acids long. V was clipped by 4 bases and J by 3 bases; unmatched bases: 6. This entry belongs to a study of T-cell memory formation after mild COVID-19. Study at large: The study found TCR clusters largely donor specific.

Study-level findings and limits: Memory cells collected pre-infection included some clones that later responded, suggesting cross-reactive memory joined. Whereas later expanders leaned CD4+, clones contracting day 15 to 85 showed a balanced CD4/CD8 makeup. The main location of contracting CD4+ clones was CM and EM, and that of contracting CD8+ clones was EMRA.

TCRdb itself ran the 5' RACE reads through MiXCR, one entry per CDR3 protein. The sample consists of tens of thousands of distinct CDR3 sequences, around 14% of them appearing once. The clonotype originates from an adult woman who had mild COVID-19 (a few samples of this study predate the infection). Cell type and time point are not known. Sequencing was done on a sample of PBMCs or a T cell subset sorted from them (not recorded which). J is TRBJ2-1 and V is TRBV7-9, with 7 bases lining up with TRBD1. The CDR3, as DNA: TGTGCCAGCAGCTACTCGGGACAGAGCTACAATGAGCAGTTCTTC. It is translated as CASSYSGQSYNEQFF.